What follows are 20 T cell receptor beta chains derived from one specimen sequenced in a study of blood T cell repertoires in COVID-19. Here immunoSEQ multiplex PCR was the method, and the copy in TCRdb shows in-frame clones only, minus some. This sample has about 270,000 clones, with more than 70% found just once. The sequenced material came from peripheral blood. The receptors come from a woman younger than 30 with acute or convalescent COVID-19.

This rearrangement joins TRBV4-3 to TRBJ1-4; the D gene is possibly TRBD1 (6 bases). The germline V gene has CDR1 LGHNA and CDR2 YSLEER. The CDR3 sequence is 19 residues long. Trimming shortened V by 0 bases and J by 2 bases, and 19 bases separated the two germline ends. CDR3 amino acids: CASSQDGGAGSWTNEKLFF. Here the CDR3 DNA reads TGCGCCAGCAGCCAAGATGGGGGGGCAGGGAGCTGGACTAATGAAAAACTGTTTTTT.

CDR3 bases: TGTGCCACCAGCAGAGATAGAGCGGGAGTTGCAGATACGCAGTATTTT. Protein: CATSRDRAGVADTQYF. The genes are TRBV15 and TRBJ2-3, with 8 bases that match TRBD2. After removal of 0 bases from V and 4 bases from J, the junction contained 6 bases not matched to a gene. The CDR3 is 16 residues long. CDR1 is LNHNV, CDR2 YYDKDF, per germline (reference sequence).

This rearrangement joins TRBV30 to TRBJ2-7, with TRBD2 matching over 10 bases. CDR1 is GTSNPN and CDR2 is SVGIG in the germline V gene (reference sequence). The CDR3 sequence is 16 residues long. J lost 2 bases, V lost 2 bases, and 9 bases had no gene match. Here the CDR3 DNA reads TGTGCCTGGAGTTCCCTCCCACTAGCGGGGACCTACGAGCAGTACTTC. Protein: CAWSSLPLAGTYEQYF.

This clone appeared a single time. DNA for the CDR3: TGTGCCAGCAGCTTGACCGCGGGACTTGGGCACGAGCAGTACTTC. As protein: CASSLTAGLGHEQYF. V and J are TRBV5-5 and TRBJ2-7; a weak D match, TRBD2 (6 bases). V lost 1 base to trimming and J lost 5 bases, with 16 bases between them. This CDR3 has 15 amino acids. CDR1 and CDR2 (germline): SGHKS, YYEKEE (reference sequence).

CDR3 sequence reads: CASSQGRTGTSYEQYF. CDR3 bases: TGCGCCAGCAGCCAAGGTAGGACCGGGACATCATACGAGCAGTACTTC. This chain connects TRBV4-3 to TRBJ2-7; D possibly corresponds to TRBD1 (6 bases). Germline V gene data show CDR1 as LGHNA and CDR2 as YSLEER. The ends were cut back, 1 base at V and 4 bases at J, with 17 bases in the middle. CDR3 length equals 16 residues.

The CDR3 region has the DNA TGCAGCGTTGCCCCCTACCCGGGACAGGGGGGCAACGAGCAGTACTTC. Its protein is CSVAPYPGQGGNEQYF. The chain uses TRBV29-1 and TRBJ2-7, with 11 bases that match TRBD1. J gave up 5 bases and V 4 bases, and 13 bases lay outside the gene matches. CDR1 is SQVTM and CDR2 is ANQGSEA in the germline V gene. CDR3 size: 16 residues.

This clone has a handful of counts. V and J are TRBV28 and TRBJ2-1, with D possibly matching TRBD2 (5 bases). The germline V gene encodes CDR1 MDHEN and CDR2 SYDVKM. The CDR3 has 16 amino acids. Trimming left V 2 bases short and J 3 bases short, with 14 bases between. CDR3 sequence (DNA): TGTGCCAGCAGTTTAGCAGGCGACTACCGCTACAATGAGCAGTTCTTC. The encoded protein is CASSLAGDYRYNEQFF.

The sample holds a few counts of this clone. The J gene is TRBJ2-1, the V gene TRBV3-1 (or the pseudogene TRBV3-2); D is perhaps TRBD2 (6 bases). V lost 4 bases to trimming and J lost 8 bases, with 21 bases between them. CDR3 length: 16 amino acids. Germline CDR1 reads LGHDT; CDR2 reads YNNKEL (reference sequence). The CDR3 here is CASSLTPGPVADEQFF. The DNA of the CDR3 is TGTGCCAGCAGCCTGACCCCCGGCCCCGTAGCGGATGAGCAGTTCTTC.

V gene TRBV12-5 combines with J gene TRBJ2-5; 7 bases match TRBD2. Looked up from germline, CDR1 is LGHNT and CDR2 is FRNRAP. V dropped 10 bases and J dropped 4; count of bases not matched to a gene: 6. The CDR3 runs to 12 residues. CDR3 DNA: TGTGCTATCGGGGAGGGTGGAGAGACCCAGTACTTC. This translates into CAIGEGGETQYF.

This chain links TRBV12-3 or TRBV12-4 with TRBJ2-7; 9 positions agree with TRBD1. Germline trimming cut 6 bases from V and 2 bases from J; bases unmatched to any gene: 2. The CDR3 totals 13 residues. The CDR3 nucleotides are TGTGCCAGCAGCCGGGACAGGGCCTACGAGCAGTACTTC. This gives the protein CASSRDRAYEQYF.

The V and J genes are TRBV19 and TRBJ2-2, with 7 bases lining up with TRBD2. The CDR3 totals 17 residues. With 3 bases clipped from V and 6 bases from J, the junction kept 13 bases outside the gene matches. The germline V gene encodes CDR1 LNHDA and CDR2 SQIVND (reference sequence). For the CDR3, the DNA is TGTGCCAGTAGTATTTTAGAGTGGGAGGGCCTGTCCGGGGAGCTGTTTTTT. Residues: CASSILEWEGLSGELFF.

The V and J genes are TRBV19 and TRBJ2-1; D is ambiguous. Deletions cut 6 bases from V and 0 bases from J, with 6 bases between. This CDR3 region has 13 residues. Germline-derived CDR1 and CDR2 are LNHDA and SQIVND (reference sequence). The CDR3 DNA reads TGTGCCAGTAGCGAGAGCTCCTACAATGAGCAGTTCTTC. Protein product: CASSESSYNEQFF.

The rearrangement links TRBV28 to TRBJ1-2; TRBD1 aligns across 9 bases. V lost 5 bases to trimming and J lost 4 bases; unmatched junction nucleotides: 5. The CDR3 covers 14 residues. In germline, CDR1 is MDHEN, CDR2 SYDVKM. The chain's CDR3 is CASSPGQGSYGYTF. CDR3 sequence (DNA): TGTGCCAGCAGTCCCGGACAGGGGTCCTATGGCTACACCTTC.

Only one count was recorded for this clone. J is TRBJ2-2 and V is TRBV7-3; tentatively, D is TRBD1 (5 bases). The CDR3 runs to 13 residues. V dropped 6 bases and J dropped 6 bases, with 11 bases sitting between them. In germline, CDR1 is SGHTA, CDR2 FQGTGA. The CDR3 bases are TGTGCCAGCAGTCCGGACATGTCCGGGGAGCTGTTTTTT. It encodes CASSPDMSGELFF.

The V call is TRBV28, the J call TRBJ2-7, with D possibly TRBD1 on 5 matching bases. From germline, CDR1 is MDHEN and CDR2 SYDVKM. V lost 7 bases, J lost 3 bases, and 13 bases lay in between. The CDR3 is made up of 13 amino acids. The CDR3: CASIQDTGYEQYF. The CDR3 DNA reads TGTGCCAGCATACAGGACACAGGCTACGAGCAGTACTTC.

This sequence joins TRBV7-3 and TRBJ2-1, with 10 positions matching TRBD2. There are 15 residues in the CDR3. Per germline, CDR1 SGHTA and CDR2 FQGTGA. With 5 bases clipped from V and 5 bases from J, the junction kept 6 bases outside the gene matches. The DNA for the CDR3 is TGTGCCAGCAGCCCGCGGACTAGCGGACACAATGAGCAGTTCTTC. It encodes CASSPRTSGHNEQFF.

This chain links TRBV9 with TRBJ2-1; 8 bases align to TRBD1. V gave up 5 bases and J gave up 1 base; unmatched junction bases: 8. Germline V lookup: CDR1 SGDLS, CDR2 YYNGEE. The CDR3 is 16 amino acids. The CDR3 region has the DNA TGTGCCAGCAGTACGACAGGGGTGGGGTCCTACAATGAGCAGTTCTTC. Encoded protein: CASSTTGVGSYNEQFF.

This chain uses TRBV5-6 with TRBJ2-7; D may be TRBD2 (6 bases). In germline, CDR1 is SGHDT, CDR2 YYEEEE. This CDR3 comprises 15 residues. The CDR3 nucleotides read TGTGCCAGCAGCTTCGTCACGGCCTGGGGCGGCGGGGTCGAGGTC. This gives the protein CASSFVTAWGGGVEV.

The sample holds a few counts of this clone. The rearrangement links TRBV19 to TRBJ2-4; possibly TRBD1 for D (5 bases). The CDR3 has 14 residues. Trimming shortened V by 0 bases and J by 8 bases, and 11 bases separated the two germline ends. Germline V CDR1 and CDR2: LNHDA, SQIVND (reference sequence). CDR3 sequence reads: CASSIDRVVDIQYF. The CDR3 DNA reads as TGTGCCAGTAGTATAGACAGGGTAGTCGACATTCAGTACTTC.

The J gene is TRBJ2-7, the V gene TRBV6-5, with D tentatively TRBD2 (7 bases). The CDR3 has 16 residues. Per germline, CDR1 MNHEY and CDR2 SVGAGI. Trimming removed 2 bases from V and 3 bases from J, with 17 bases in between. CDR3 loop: CASSYGGAARYYEQYF. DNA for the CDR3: TGTGCCAGCAGTTACGGGGGGGCAGCACGATACTACGAGCAGTACTTC.